This T cell receptor beta chain was sequenced for a study of blood T cell repertoires in COVID-19. In the study overall: Donors in the United States, Italy and Spain gave samples during acute or convalescent COVID-19.

The CDR3 runs 15 residues. CDR1 and CDR2 (germline): SGHDT, YYEEEE. The germline V and J ends were trimmed by 3 bases and 2 bases, with 14 bases remaining between them. Data came from immunoSEQ multiplex PCR; TCRdb stores just in-frame clones and leaves some out. The sample lists 35,000 to 50,000 clones; 85% to 90% were seen once. Sequencing was performed on peripheral blood. The sequence came from a human donor in a cohort sampled during active COVID-19. The chain employs TRBV5-6 and TRBJ1-2; a possible D gene is TRBD1 (5 bases). The CDR3 DNA follows: TGTGCCAGCAGCTGGGCGGGGGAACCCAACTATGGCTACACCTTC. Translated: CASSWAGEPNYGYTF.